This entry lists 17 T cell receptor beta chains sequenced from one sample in a study of T cells in Graves' hyperthyroidism and ophthalmopathy. Regions amplified from RNA transcripts were the TCR beta CDR3 regions. Carried out on the TCR CDR3, a first-round RT-PCR used the HTBI primer set. TCRdb ran MiXCR on the multiplex PCR reads and lists one entry per CDR3 protein. The sample holds roughly 570,000 distinct CDR3 sequences, under 60% seen once. Sequencing used peripheral blood or thyroid tissue (not recorded which). All receptors come from an adult woman with Graves' disease, either hyperthyroidism or ophthalmopathy (not recorded which).

There are a few counts of this clonotype. The chain employs TRBV11-1 and TRBJ2-7, with TRBD2 matching over 8 bases. V lost 6 bases and J lost 1; bases outside the gene matches: 17. The germline V gene has CDR1 SGHAT and CDR2 FQDESV (reference sequence). The CDR3 covers 18 residues. In nucleotides, the CDR3 is TGTGCCAGCAGTTCCCCCGGGACTAGACTCCACTCTTCCTACGAGCAGTACTTC. Its protein product is CASSSPGTRLHSSYEQYF. Full variable domain (remainder filled in from reference TRBV11-1 and TRBJ2-7): EAEVAQSPRYKITEKSQAVAFWCDPISGHATLYWYRQILGQGPELLVQFQDESVVDDSQLPKDRFSAERLKGVDSTLKIQPAELGDSAMYLCASSSPGTRLHSSYEQYFGPGTRLTVT.

This clonotype was observed a handful of times. The chain couples TRBV19 to TRBJ2-2, with a possible D match to TRBD2 (5 bases). The V and J ends lost 8 bases and 2 bases respectively, with 12 bases between them. This CDR3 has 14 amino acids. The V gene's germline CDR1 is LNHDA and CDR2 SQIVND (reference sequence). The DNA of the CDR3 is TGTGCCAGTCTCGACTACCCAAACACCGGGGAGCTGTTTTTT. It is translated as CASLDYPNTGELFF.

This chain connects TRBV28 to TRBJ2-5; the D gene is possibly TRBD2 (6 bases). The CDR3 runs 16 residues. Germline-derived CDR1 and CDR2 are MDHEN and SYDVKM. Trimming shortened V by 8 bases and J by 1 base, and 20 bases separated the two germline ends. CDR3 coding DNA: TGTGCCAGCCTGGGGGGTTTAGGCGCGTCCCAAGAGACCCAGTACTTC. This encodes CASLGGLGASQETQYF.

This chain uses TRBV7-6 with TRBJ1-2; D is perhaps TRBD1 (5 bases). Germline-derived CDR1 and CDR2 are SGHVS and FNYEAQ. Trimming took 3 bases from V and 10 from J, leaving 15 bases between them. This CDR3 spans 13 amino acids. In DNA form, the CDR3 reads TGTGCCAGCAGCTTGCTGGGGGAGTACGACTACACCTTC. It is translated as CASSLLGEYDYTF.

This chain joins TRBV20-1 and TRBJ2-2; 7 nucleotides line up with TRBD1. V trimming: 4 bases; J trimming: 3 bases; junction bases outside the gene matches: 8. The germline gives CDR1 DFQATT, CDR2 SNEGSKA (reference sequence). The CDR3 contains 15 residues. CDR3: CSAKDRLGDTGELFF. CDR3 nucleotides: TGCAGTGCTAAGGACAGGTTGGGTGACACCGGGGAGCTGTTTTTT.

The chain joins TRBV2 to TRBJ2-1, with D perhaps TRBD1 (5 bases). The CDR3 consists of 12 residues. Trimming cost V 7 bases and J 6 bases, with 10 bases left between them. Germline-derived CDR1 and CDR2 are SNHLY and FYNNEI. In nucleotides, the CDR3 is TGTGCCAGCACCGGGCAGGGCAATGAGCAGTTCTTC. This codes for CASTGQGNEQFF.

This clonotype was detected many times. The chain links TRBV20-1 to TRBJ2-7; a possible D gene is TRBD2 (6 bases). The germline gives CDR1 DFQATT, CDR2 SNEGSKA (reference sequence). Trimming stripped 5 bases from V and 3 bases from J, with 14 bases between. This CDR3 has 13 amino acids. The chain's CDR3 is CSAAPGSNYEQYF. DNA for the CDR3: TGCAGTGCTGCTCCCGGGAGTAACTACGAGCAGTACTTC.

This clonotype has ten or more counts. The rearrangement uses TRBV6-5 and TRBJ2-7; D gene unclear. V was clipped by 7 bases and J by 3 bases, with 19 bases between them. This CDR3 has 15 amino acids. From germline, CDR1 is MNHEY and CDR2 SVGAGI. The CDR3 loop is CASKPRPRLGYEQYF. The CDR3 DNA reads as TGTGCCAGCAAACCCAGGCCTAGGCTCGGCTACGAGCAGTACTTC.

The V call is TRBV7-2, the J call TRBJ2-2; D not resolved. The CDR3 loop spans 13 amino acids. From germline, CDR1 is SGHTA and CDR2 FQGNSA. Trimming shortened V by 0 bases and J by 7 bases, and 6 bases separated the two germline ends. The CDR3 spells CASSLAKSGELFF. CDR3 in DNA: TGTGCCAGCAGCTTAGCGAAAAGCGGGGAGCTGTTTTTT.

The sample holds many counts of this clonotype. The chain joins TRBV5-1 to TRBJ2-7, with unresolved D. Trimming took 0 bases from V and 3 from J, leaving 10 bases between them. Germline loops: CDR1 SGHRS, CDR2 YFSETQ. CDR3 length equals 14 residues. The CDR3 nucleotides are TGCGCCAGCAGCTTGGTAGCTAGAGGCTACGAGCAGTACTTC. Its translation is CASSLVARGYEQYF.

This clonotype was observed a few times. V is TRBV28 and J is TRBJ2-5; 8 bases are a match to TRBD1. Germline-derived CDR1 and CDR2 are MDHEN and SYDVKM. The CDR3 runs 14 residues. J was trimmed by 7 bases and V by 6 bases; bases with no gene match: 10. CDR3 region: CASSRTGFGVTQYF. In nucleotides, the CDR3 is TGTGCCAGCAGCCGGACAGGGTTCGGTGTGACCCAGTACTTC.

J is TRBJ1-1 and V is TRBV2; 7 nucleotides match TRBD1. The CDR3 has 14 residues. CDR1 SNHLY and CDR2 FYNNEI come from the germline V gene. Unmatched junction bases numbered 11, after V lost 5 bases and J lost 8 bases. CDR3 DNA sequence: TGTGCCAGCAGTATTGAACAGGGGATGGGCGAAGCTTTCTTT. This codes for CASSIEQGMGEAFF. The variable domain in full, with the rest retrieved from reference TRBV2 and TRBJ1-1, is EPEVTQTPSHQVTQMGQEVILRCVPISNHLYFYWYRQILGQKVEFLVSFYNNEISEKSEIFDDQFSVERPDGSNFTLKIRSTKLEDSAMYFCASSIEQGMGEAFFGQGTRLTVV.

J is TRBJ2-7 and V is TRBV5-1; TRBD1 is a possible D gene (6 bases). Germline V CDR1 and CDR2: SGHRS, YFSETQ. There are 15 residues in the CDR3. Trimming shortened V by 0 bases and J by 5 bases, and 15 bases separated the two germline ends. CDR3 in amino acids: CASSLDGQGINEQYF. The CDR3, as DNA: TGCGCCAGCAGCTTGGATGGTCAGGGGATCAACGAGCAGTACTTC.

The V gene is TRBV7-6, the J gene TRBJ1-4; D gene ambiguous. CDR1 and CDR2 from the germline V gene are SGHVS and FNYEAQ. CDR3 size: 17 residues. Trimming pared 1 base from V and 8 bases from J, leaving 20 bases between. CDR3 nucleotide sequence: TGTGCCAGCAGCTTAGTAGGGCGGAACGAGGACGAAGAAAAACTGTTTTTT. The encoded protein is CASSLVGRNEDEEKLFF.

The rearrangement uses TRBV12-3 or TRBV12-4 and TRBJ1-4; D is perhaps TRBD1 (6 bases). Trimming shortened V by 4 bases and J by 8 bases, and 17 bases separated the two germline ends. The CDR3 spans 15 residues. The CDR3 DNA reads as TGTGCCAGCAGTTATGGGCAGGGGCTTTTCGAAAAACTGTTTTTT. Protein sequence: CASSYGQGLFEKLFF.

The V and J genes are TRBV10-3 and TRBJ2-7; 9 bases are a match to TRBD1. The CDR3 is 15 amino acids. The germline gives CDR1 ENHRY, CDR2 SYGVKD. With V trimmed by 3 bases and J by 6 bases, 9 bases remained unmatched. The CDR3 sequence: CAISEMIGQGSEQYF. CDR3 DNA sequence: TGTGCCATCAGTGAAATGATAGGACAGGGGAGCGAGCAGTACTTC.

This clonotype occurred a few times. J is TRBJ2-7 and V is TRBV24-1; D remains unclear. Germline lookup yields CDR1 KGHDR and CDR2 SFDVKD. The CDR3 is made up of 11 amino acids. Trimming shortened V by 0 bases and J by 5 bases, and 1 base separated the two germline ends. CDR3 protein: CATSDLHEQYF. The CDR3 nucleotides are TGTGCCACCAGTGATTTGCACGAGCAGTACTTC.